Each of the 11 T cell receptor beta chains below was sequenced from the same sample in a study of cytomegalovirus exposure and HLA in healthy donors. The study ran its PCR with 60 Vbeta and 13 Jbeta primers. Profiled with immunoSEQ multiplex PCR; TCRdb holds only in-frame clones, not every one. This sample has 130,000 or so clones, with more than 70% found just once. The sequencing input was PBMCs. The receptors here all came from a woman in her twenties or thirties in good health and CMV-seropositive.

This chain joins TRBV5-4 and TRBJ2-7; D might be TRBD1 (5 bases). Trimming took off 0 bases at V and 3 bases at J, with 7 bases between the two ends. CDR1 is SGHNT, CDR2 YYREEE, per germline (reference sequence). The CDR3 loop spans 13 amino acids. CDR3 loop: CASSLAGIYEQYF. CDR3 DNA: TGTGCCAGCAGCTTGGCAGGGATCTACGAGCAGTACTTC.

This clone has just one count. The V call is TRBV9, the J call TRBJ2-5; D remains unclear. The germline V and J ends were trimmed by 2 bases and 0 bases, with 5 bases remaining between them. Germline assignment: CDR1 SGDLS and CDR2 YYNGEE. This CDR3 has 13 residues. DNA for the CDR3: TGTGCCAGCAGCGTCACAGACCAAGAGACCCAGTACTTC. As protein: CASSVTDQETQYF.

The J gene is TRBJ2-1, the V gene TRBV7-9; 16 bases match TRBD2. Trimming removed 4 bases from V and 7 bases from J; junction bases left unmatched: 13. The germline gives CDR1 SEHNR, CDR2 FQNEAQ (reference sequence). The length of the CDR3 is 19 residues. DNA of the CDR3: TGTGCCAGCAGCTACCCACCGGGACTAGCGGGGGGGCCAGGAAATGAGCAGTTCTTC. Translated, it gives CASSYPPGLAGGPGNEQFF.

The rearrangement uses TRBV11-3 and TRBJ2-3; TRBD2 agrees at 8 bases. Per germline, CDR1 SGHNT and CDR2 YENEEA. The trim removed 5 bases at V and 4 bases at J, leaving 8 bases unmatched. The CDR3 covers 15 residues. The CDR3 spells CASSTAGGGADTQYF. CDR3 coding DNA: TGTGCCAGCAGCACCGCGGGGGGCGGGGCAGATACGCAGTATTTT.

The chain has TRBV30 and TRBJ1-5; TRBD1 agrees at 10 bases. Germline CDR1 reads GTSNPN; CDR2 reads SVGIG (reference sequence). V trimming: 5 bases; J trimming: 7 bases; junction bases outside the gene matches: 8. This CDR3 is built from 14 residues. CDR3 amino acids: CAWSSGTGAQPQHF. The DNA for the CDR3 is TGTGCCTGGTCATCCGGGACAGGGGCCCAGCCCCAGCATTTT.

The chain has TRBV6-5 and TRBJ1-1; tentative D call: TRBD1 (5 bases). Per germline, CDR1 MNHEY and CDR2 SVGAGI. Trimming removed 2 bases at V and 1 base at J, with 5 bases between. The CDR3 loop spans 13 amino acids. For the CDR3, the DNA is TGTGCCAGCAGTTACGACAGGAACACTGAAGCTTTCTTT. It translates to CASSYDRNTEAFF.

The chain has TRBV18 and TRBJ2-2; no clear D gene. V lost 0 bases, J lost 1 base, and 9 bases lay in between. The germline V gene has CDR1 KGHSH and CDR2 LQKENI. The CDR3 is 16 residues long. CDR3 amino acids: CASSPPTRQNTGELFF. CDR3 nucleotide sequence: TGTGCCAGCTCACCACCAACGAGGCAGAACACCGGGGAGCTGTTTTTT.

The V call is TRBV7-9, the J call TRBJ2-1; tentative D call: TRBD2 (5 bases). This CDR3 has 12 amino acids. Germline CDR1 and CDR2: SEHNR and FQNEAQ (reference sequence). Trimming left V 1 base short and J 7 bases short, with 5 bases between. The CDR3 here is CASSLERNEQFF. The CDR3 DNA is TGTGCCAGCAGCTTAGAGCGGAATGAGCAGTTCTTC.

The chain has TRBV2 and TRBJ2-7; TRBD1 matches at 7 bases. After removal of 7 bases from V and 3 bases from J, the junction contained 15 bases not matched to a gene. In germline, CDR1 is SNHLY, CDR2 FYNNEI. This CDR3 is 16 amino acids long. CDR3 DNA sequence: TGTGCCAGCACCCGAACACAACAGGGGCCTCTCTACGAGCAGTACTTC. Amino acids: CASTRTQQGPLYEQYF.

This clone has a single count. The gene calls are TRBV7-8 and TRBJ2-5; TRBD2 matches at 7 bases. This CDR3 has 17 amino acids. CDR1 is SGHVS, CDR2 FQNEAQ, per germline. Trimming removed 4 bases from V and 3 bases from J; junction bases left unmatched: 14. CDR3 in amino acids: CASSWGGGRGGKETQYF. CDR3 nucleotide sequence: TGTGCCAGCAGCTGGGGGGGAGGACGGGGCGGCAAAGAGACCCAGTACTTC.

The rearrangement links TRBV5-1 to TRBJ2-5; 8 bases align to TRBD1. The length of the CDR3 is 15 residues. The V segment lost 5 bases and the J segment 2 bases; nucleotides outside the gene matches: 8. In germline, CDR1 is SGHRS, CDR2 YFSETQ. The CDR3: CASSPDRGGQETQYF. The CDR3 bases are TGCGCCAGCAGTCCCGACAGGGGTGGGCAAGAGACCCAGTACTTC.